This TCR beta chain appears in the sequencing data of a study of blood T cell repertoires in COVID-19. Background on the study: Samples taken during acute and convalescent COVID-19 were collected in the United States, Italy and Spain. Sources were T cells, B-cell-depleted T cells, or PBMCs; the material itself was cDNA or gDNA.

Authors' processing steps: Amplification with reference gene primers provided the estimates of nucleated cell counts. The data were produced by immunoSEQ multiplex PCR, yet TCRdb's version contains in-frame clones alone and is incomplete. Clone size and V and J calls were adopted from that table, with D and trimming inferred from the DNA. The data hold tens of thousands of clones, with about 85% observed a single time. Germline V gives CDR1 SGHKS, CDR2 YYEKEE (reference sequence). The CDR3 is made up of 17 amino acids. V was cut by 0 bases and J by 0 bases, with 13 bases left in between. This clone counts as medium-sized.

V gene TRBV5-5 combines with J gene TRBJ2-1; D is undetermined. The receptor's source is a human donor in a cohort sampled during active COVID-19. Sequenced sample: peripheral blood. For the CDR3, the DNA is TGTGCCAGCAGCTTGGAGAGTGAGTTTAGCTCCTACAATGAGCAGTTCTTC. Its translation: CASSLESEFSSYNEQFF.